In this sample, the clone carrying this TCR beta chain turned up many times. The antigen is not known. The source of the sample is a study of Graves' ophthalmopathy and Graves' hyperthyroidism. Findings of the study overall: Most thyroid clonotypes expanded beyond 0.001 frequency were also found in blood. As the model predicted ophthalmopathy progression, it achieved a sensitivity of around 71% and a specificity of about 72%.

The sequenced template was RNA, covering the TCR beta CDR3 region. First-round RT-PCR employed HTBI primers, with a second-round multiplex PCR after it. Via MiXCR, TCRdb re-called the multiplex PCR reads, giving one row per CDR3 protein. Among 200,000 to 300,000 distinct CDR3 sequences listed, around 50% were seen once. This CDR3 spans 11 amino acids. V dropped 3 bases and J dropped 7 bases, with 9 bases sitting between them. Looked up from germline, CDR1 is DFQATT and CDR2 is SNEGSKA (reference sequence). With a duration under 3 months, ophthalmopathy in the donors showed moderate-to-severe activity, CAS ≥3 and NOSPECS ≥4. PBMCs came from more than 7.5 ml of fresh peripheral blood.

V gene TRBV20-1 combines with J gene TRBJ2-5, with unresolved D. The source of this sequence is an adult man with Graves' ophthalmopathy. The specimen was peripheral blood. The CDR3 loop reads CSASNGGTQYF. The CDR3 DNA is TGCAGTGCTAGTAACGGCGGGACCCAGTACTTC.